What follows is one T cell receptor beta chain and its context. Its antigen target is currently unknown. Qualities for individual bases were not recorded, and no much larger clone is one base off. The immunoSEQ Assay, a bias-controlled multiplex PCR, was used to amplify TCRbeta CDR3 regions from genomic DNA. In the authors' own workflow: The number of nucleated cells in each sample was estimated by amplification of reference gene primers within the assay. To quantify the absolute abundance of each unique TCRbeta CDR3 rearrangement, sequence reads were collapsed and filtered. For each sample, productive Simpson clonality was calculated as the square root of Simpson's diversity index across productive rearrangements. TCRdb holds this immuneACCESS table with in-frame rearrangements only. Some clones are missing; in checked studies, unresolved V genes explain under half, and the rest has no known cause. The DNA was the basis for D and trimming; V, J and clone size are from that table. The sample has about 14,000 clones on record, less than 95% of them singletons. The top ten constitute 8% to 9% of the sample.

The V end loses 4 bases and the J end loses 4 bases, and a stretch of 12 bases separates them. The CDR3, from cysteine to phenylalanine, totals 14 residues. Solely the CDR3 DNA is kept, with 42 bases framed from the first base. From the germline V gene (reference sequence), CDR1 is SGHKS and CDR2 is YYEKEE. The data derive from a study of blood T cell repertoires in COVID-19 (dated by TCRdb to 2018 to 2021). Notes on the research overall: Collaborator samples came from the United States, Italy and Spain and covered acute and convalescent phases of COVID-19. The repertoires were made available in a free public database intended to serve as a resource for research on the immune response to SARS-CoV-2. HLA class I and class II types, where available, came from metadata supplied by the sample provider rather than from assay-based typing. The samples were drawn from two sources: the first 160 participants of the ongoing ImmuneRACE study, and over 950 subjects contributed by 6 global collaborators. A de-identified subject ID, COVID-19 status, age in years and sex were almost always included in the sample metadata. The material from the prospective study consisted of cDNA or gDNA derived from T cells, B-cell-depleted T cells, or PBMCs. Subjects who had been exposed to COVID-19, were actively infected with it, or had recovered from it provided the deeply sampled blood TCRbeta repertoires that made up the dataset.

On the study overall, not on this receptor specifically: The quantity of clinical and demographic metadata differed by source and by participant and was supplied without curation.

Whole blood was collected in K2EDTA tubes by collaborating institutions according to the institutions' own protocols. Collaborator samples were shipped for TCRbeta analysis as frozen whole blood, isolated PBMCs, or DNA extracted from either sample type. The receptor's source is a human donor in a cohort sampled during active COVID-19. The sample was peripheral blood. The sequence is built from TRBV5-5 and TRBJ1-5; possibly the D gene is TRBD1, per 6 matching bases. The DNA sequence reads TGTGCCAGCAGCGTCGGGACAACGAATCAGCCCCAGCATTTT. Translated, this gives CASSVGTTNQPQHF.